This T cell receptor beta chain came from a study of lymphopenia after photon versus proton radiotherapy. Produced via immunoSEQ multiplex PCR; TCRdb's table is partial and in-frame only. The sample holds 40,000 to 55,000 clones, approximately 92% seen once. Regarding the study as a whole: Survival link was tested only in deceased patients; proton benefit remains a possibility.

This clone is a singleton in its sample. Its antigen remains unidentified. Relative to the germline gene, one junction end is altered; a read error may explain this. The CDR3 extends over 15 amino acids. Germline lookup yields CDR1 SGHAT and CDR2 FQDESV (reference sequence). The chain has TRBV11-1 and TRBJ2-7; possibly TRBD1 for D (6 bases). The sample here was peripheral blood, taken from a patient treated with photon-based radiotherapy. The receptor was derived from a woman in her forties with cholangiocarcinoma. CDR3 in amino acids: CASSLDRYLSYEQYF. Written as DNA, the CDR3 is TGTGCCAGCAGTTTAGACAGGTACCTCTCCTACGAGCAGTACTTC.